This T cell receptor (beta chain) originates from a study of CXCR3-negative and CXCR3-positive naive CD8 T cells. Study-level results: Expression of CXCR3 was partially reduced after cryopreservation, and fresh PBMCs were used in most assays. Naive CXCR3-negative cells resembled naive CXCR3-positive cells in TRBV-TRBJ usage; memory cells differed.

Per CD8+ T cell subset, triplicate sorts of 300,000 or so cells each were done. Each TRB cDNA library was prepared by 5' RACE (with UMI labels). From the 5' RACE reads, TCRdb lists one entry per CDR3 protein and no DNA. In total, the table holds about 120,000 distinct CDR3 sequences. The CDR3 sequence is 14 residues long. CDR1 SQVTM and CDR2 ANQGSEA come from the germline V gene. Comments on this clonotype: Its target is unknown.

Source material: naive CXCR3- CD8+ T cells from blood. Regarding subset: CD45RO-CCR7+CD27+CD95- naive CD8+ T cells lacking CXCR3 (TNR3-). The genes are TRBV29-1 and TRBJ2-7; TCRdb selects TRBD1, and the lack of DNA leaves this call unchecked. This receptor was taken from a human donor in good health. Some clones in this sample may be carry-over from other donors' samples. Here the CDR3 reads CSVGPGTDPYEQYF.